This T cell receptor (beta chain) was found in a study of T cell clonotyping in hematopoietic cell transplantation. CDR1 GTSNPN and CDR2 SVGIG come from the germline V gene (reference sequence). V lost 4 bases and J 5 bases, leaving 15 bases between the germline ends. The CDR3 loop spans 14 amino acids. Libraries were prepared by immunoSEQ multiplex PCR; TCRdb keeps only in-frame clonotypes and omits some of them. The sample includes 4,900 or so clones, around 27% seen only once; the top ten take roughly an eighth. This specimen was peripheral blood mononuclear cells, taken 180 days after allogeneic stem cell transplant. The J gene is TRBJ1-5, the V gene TRBV30, with TRBD1 as a possible D gene (6 bases). The sequence derives from a male patient between 40 and 49 years old who had an allogeneic stem cell transplant from an unrelated donor, so the T cells may come from the graft donor. Some clones in this sample may be carry-over from other donors' samples. The CDR3 bases are TGTGCCTGGACTCAGGCGGGGGGCCATCAGCCCCAGCATTTT. Encoded protein: CAWTQAGGHQPQHF.